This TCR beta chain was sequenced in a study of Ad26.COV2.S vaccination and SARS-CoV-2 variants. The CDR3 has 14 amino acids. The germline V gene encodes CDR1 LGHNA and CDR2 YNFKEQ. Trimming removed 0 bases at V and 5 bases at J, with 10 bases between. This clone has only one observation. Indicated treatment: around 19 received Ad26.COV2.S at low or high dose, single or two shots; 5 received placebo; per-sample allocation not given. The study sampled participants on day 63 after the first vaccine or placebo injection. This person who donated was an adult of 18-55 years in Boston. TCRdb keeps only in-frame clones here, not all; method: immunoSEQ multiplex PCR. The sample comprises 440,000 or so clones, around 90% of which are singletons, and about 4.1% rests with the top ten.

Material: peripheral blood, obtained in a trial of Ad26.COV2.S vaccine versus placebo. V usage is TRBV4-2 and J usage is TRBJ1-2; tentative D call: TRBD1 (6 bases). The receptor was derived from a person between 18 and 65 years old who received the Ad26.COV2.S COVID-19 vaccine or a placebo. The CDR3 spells CASSQDVQGYGYTF. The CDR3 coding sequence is TGTGCCAGCAGCCAAGACGTACAGGGTTATGGCTACACCTTC.